This entry lists 31 T cell receptor beta chains sequenced from one sample in a study of T cell responses to AZD1222 COVID-19 vaccine. Method: immunoSEQ multiplex PCR; TCRdb's copy keeps in-frame clones and lacks some. The table records 120,000 to 150,000 clones, more than 75% of them present only once. The specimen comprised peripheral blood, sampled on day 0 of AZD1222 vaccination. These receptors were taken from an adult in good health.

V and J are TRBV28 and TRBJ1-6; D is ambiguous. V lost 4 bases and J 1 base, leaving 17 bases between the germline ends. From germline, CDR1 is MDHEN and CDR2 SYDVKM. CDR3 size: 18 residues. CDR3 sequence reads: CASSSWEDRRSYNSPLHF. The DNA of the CDR3 is TGTGCCAGCAGTTCATGGGAGGATAGACGATCCTATAATTCACCCCTCCACTTT.

There are a few counts of this clone. The chain has TRBV5-6 and TRBJ2-3, with D possibly being TRBD1 or TRBD2 (5 bases each). Trimming left V 5 bases short and J 3 bases short, with 13 bases between. The CDR3 is 14 residues long. The germline CDR1 and CDR2 sequences are SGHDT and YYEEEE. In DNA form, the CDR3 reads TGTGCCAGCAGTATGGGGACCTTAACAGATACGCAGTATTTT. Its translation: CASSMGTLTDTQYF. Variable domain in full (rest from reference TRBV5-6 and TRBJ2-3): DAGVTQSPTHLIKTRGQQVTLRCSPKSGHDTVSWYQQALGQGPQFIFQYYEEEERQRGNFPDRFSGHQFPNYSSELNVNALLLGDSALYLCASSMGTLTDTQYFGPGTRLTVL.

In this sample, this clone turned up a few times. The V gene is TRBV5-1, the J gene TRBJ1-4, with 7 bases matching TRBD1. The junction had 8 bases not matched to a gene; V was cut back by 4 bases and J by 5 bases. In germline, CDR1 is SGHRS, CDR2 YFSETQ. The CDR3 is 15 residues long. The CDR3 region is CASSRQGFENEKLFF. CDR3 coding DNA: TGCGCCAGCAGCCGACAGGGATTTGAAAATGAAAAACTGTTTTTT.

This chain connects TRBV5-1 to TRBJ2-3; possible D gene TRBD2, 5 bases. CDR1 and CDR2 from the germline V gene are SGHRS and YFSETQ. V was trimmed by 7 bases and J by 2 bases, leaving 11 bases between them. The CDR3 runs to 13 residues. This CDR3 reads CASSEGTTDTQYF. CDR3 DNA sequence: TGCGCCAGCTCAGAGGGTACCACAGATACGCAGTATTTT.

The CDR3 loop reads CASSAWTGGDTQYF. The DNA for the CDR3 is TGTGCCAGCAGCGCGTGGACAGGGGGAGATACGCAGTATTTT. The chain employs TRBV9 and TRBJ2-3; 10 bases match TRBD1. CDR1 is SGDLS and CDR2 is YYNGEE in the germline V gene. With V trimmed by 3 bases and J by 5 bases, 3 bases remained unmatched. The CDR3 runs 14 residues.

The V call is TRBV13, the J call TRBJ2-7; 7 nucleotides align to TRBD2. This CDR3 region has 15 residues. In germline, CDR1 is PRHDT, CDR2 FYEKMQ (reference sequence). The V gene end was trimmed by 0 bases and the J gene end by 6 bases; junction bases not matched to a gene: 8. CDR3 protein: CASSLGTTERGEQYF. CDR3 sequence (DNA): TGTGCCAGCAGCTTAGGGACTACGGAGCGGGGCGAGCAGTACTTC.

This clone has more than one count but fewer than ten. The genes are TRBV5-6 and TRBJ1-2; TRBD1 is a possible D gene (6 bases). CDR3 length equals 16 residues. V gave up 4 bases and J gave up 0 bases, with 16 bases separating them. Germline CDR1 SGHDT, CDR2 YYEEEE. The CDR3 is CASSREQGIANYGYTF. DNA for the CDR3: TGTGCCAGCAGCCGGGAACAGGGAATAGCTAACTATGGCTACACCTTC.

V and J are TRBV5-5 and TRBJ2-7; 9 bases align to TRBD2. CDR3 length: 16 residues. With 6 bases clipped from V and 3 bases from J, the junction kept 13 bases outside the gene matches. Germline V CDR1 and CDR2: SGHKS, YYEKEE (reference sequence). The CDR3 region is CASTLWEAGGIYEQYF. The CDR3 nucleotides are TGTGCCAGCACTTTATGGGAGGCGGGAGGGATCTACGAGCAGTACTTC.

The chain joins TRBV5-5 to TRBJ2-3; the D is unclear. This CDR3 comprises 12 residues. The V gene lost 2 bases and the J gene lost 4 bases, with 5 bases spanning the gap. Germline-derived CDR1 and CDR2 are SGHKS and YYEKEE (reference sequence). CDR3 loop: CASSLEADTQYF. CDR3 DNA sequence: TGTGCCAGCAGCTTAGAGGCAGATACGCAGTATTTT.

This clone was counted a few times. J is TRBJ2-1 and V is TRBV29-1, with 14 bases identical to TRBD2. V shed 1 base and J 5 bases; nucleotides not matched to a gene: 22. Germline assignment: CDR1 SQVTM and CDR2 ANQGSEA. This CDR3 is built from 22 residues. CDR3 in DNA: TGCAGCGTTGAAGGGAGCCTTGAAGTGGGGACTAGCGGGAGCAATCGCAACAATGAGCAGTTCTTC. This encodes CSVEGSLEVGTSGSNRNNEQFF.

This chain links TRBV2 with TRBJ2-5, with TRBD2 as a possible D gene (6 bases). The V gene's germline CDR1 is SNHLY and CDR2 FYNNEI. This CDR3 region has 12 residues. The CDR3: CSARRAQETQYF. The CDR3 DNA follows: TGTAGTGCGAGGAGGGCGCAAGAGACCCAGTACTTC.

The chain employs TRBV2 and TRBJ1-4; possible D gene TRBD1, 6 bases. V shed 8 bases and J shed 7 bases, with 14 bases lying between them. Germline V gene data show CDR1 as SNHLY and CDR2 as FYNNEI. The CDR3 consists of 13 residues. For the CDR3, the DNA is TGTGCCAGCCTCGGGGGGCCGCGTGAAAAACTGTTTTTT. Translated: CASLGGPREKLFF.

The J gene is TRBJ1-1, the V gene TRBV4-2; D gene ambiguous. CDR1 and CDR2 from the germline V gene are LGHNA and YNFKEQ. CDR3 length: 15 amino acids. Between the trimmed V and J ends, which lost 1 base and 0 bases, there was a span of 9 bases. The CDR3 sequence: CASSQARALNTEAFF. The CDR3 nucleotides are TGTGCCAGCAGCCAAGCTAGGGCCCTGAACACTGAAGCTTTCTTT.

The rearrangement joins TRBV4-3 to TRBJ2-7; D remains unclear. Trimming took 0 bases from V and 4 from J, leaving 7 bases between them. This CDR3 has 13 residues. The V gene's germline CDR1 is LGHNA and CDR2 YSLEER. The CDR3 DNA is TGCGCCAGCAGCCAAGATTACGGGTACGAGCAGTACTTC. Protein: CASSQDYGYEQYF.

The table lists this clone with a count of one. This sequence joins TRBV7-9 and TRBJ1-6; perhaps TRBD1 as D (6 bases). The V gene lost 0 bases and the J gene lost 1 base, with 16 bases spanning the gap. This CDR3 is 19 amino acids long. Germline CDR1 is SEHNR and CDR2 is FQNEAQ (reference sequence). Here the CDR3 DNA reads TGTGCCAGCAGCTTAGCCCATGGGGGCGCCGCTTCCTATAATTCACCCCTCCACTTT. Translating gives CASSLAHGGAASYNSPLHF.

V usage is TRBV11-2 and J usage is TRBJ2-1; the D is unclear. Germline-derived CDR1 and CDR2 are SGHAT and FQNNGV. V was pared by 1 base and J by 9 bases, with 13 bases between. The CDR3 is 14 amino acids. CDR3 nucleotides: TGTGCCAGCAGCTTAGTTAGGGCAGGCGGTGAGCAGTTCTTC. Its protein is CASSLVRAGGEQFF.

The V call is TRBV2, the J call TRBJ1-5; the D is unclear. Trimming took off 1 base at V and 0 bases at J, with 13 bases between the two ends. There are 17 residues in the CDR3. Germline V CDR1 and CDR2: SNHLY, FYNNEI. DNA for the CDR3: TGTGCCAGCAGTGAAGTGGACGCGATCTATAGCAATCAGCCCCAGCATTTT. It codes for CASSEVDAIYSNQPQHF.

The gene calls are TRBV19 and TRBJ1-2, with TRBD1 identical over 12 bases. Per germline, CDR1 LNHDA and CDR2 SQIVND (reference sequence). Trimming removed 8 bases from V and 8 bases from J; junction bases left unmatched: 15. The CDR3 extends over 16 amino acids. The CDR3 sequence is CASQGSSGTGGIGYTF. CDR3 coding DNA: TGTGCCAGTCAAGGCAGCTCCGGGACAGGGGGCATCGGCTACACCTTC.

CDR3: CASSLPGAGYGYTF. The CDR3 DNA sequence: TGTGCCAGCAGCTTACCGGGGGCTGGGTATGGCTACACCTTC. J is TRBJ1-2 and V is TRBV7-2, with D possibly TRBD1 on 6 matching bases. CDR1 and CDR2 (germline): SGHTA, FQGNSA. The CDR3 totals 14 residues. Trimming left V 2 bases short and J 5 bases short, with 12 bases between.

The chain carries TRBV19 and TRBJ1-6; D not resolved. The CDR3 is 14 amino acids. With 3 bases removed from V and 9 bases from J, the gap between germline ends came to 12 bases. Germline V gene sequence: CDR1 LNHDA, CDR2 SQIVND (reference sequence). The CDR3: CASSIQDGPSPLHF. CDR3 nucleotides: TGTGCCAGTAGTATTCAAGACGGCCCTTCACCCCTCCACTTT.

Of note for this clone: Germline is not matched at one junction end, which may reflect a read error. The chain employs TRBV6-2 or TRBV6-3 and TRBJ2-3, with unresolved D. The germline CDR1 and CDR2 sequences are MNHEY and SVGEGT. This CDR3 contains 13 residues. CDR3 loop: CASSLLGTDTQYF. As DNA, the CDR3 is TGTGCAAGCAGCCTGCTCGGCACAGATACGCAGTATTTT.

The chain carries TRBV15 and TRBJ1-3; 8 bases are a match to TRBD1. From germline, CDR1 is LNHNV and CDR2 YYDKDF (reference sequence). This CDR3 region has 15 residues. V shed 0 bases and J 7 bases; nucleotides not matched to a gene: 5. The CDR3 DNA reads TGTGCCACCAGCAGAGAGGTCCAGGGGGCGAACACCATATATTTT. Encoded protein: CATSREVQGANTIYF.

As DNA, the CDR3 is TGTGCCAGCAGCTTAGATGGGGATGGTTCGTACGAGCAGTTCTTC. Encoded protein: CASSLDGDGSYEQFF. The V and J genes are TRBV7-2 and TRBJ2-1; D not resolved. CDR1 is SGHTA and CDR2 is FQGNSA in the germline V gene. The V and J ends lost 1 base and 10 bases respectively, with 17 bases between them. The CDR3 consists of 15 residues.

CDR3 region: CASSPTRLNTEAFF. As DNA, the CDR3 is TGTGCCAGCTCACCAACTAGGTTGAACACTGAAGCTTTCTTT. The chain carries TRBV18 and TRBJ1-1; D gene ambiguous. The CDR3 runs to 14 residues. From germline, CDR1 is KGHSH and CDR2 LQKENI. Trimming pared 2 bases from V and 0 bases from J, leaving 7 bases between.

The rearrangement links TRBV28 to TRBJ1-5; TRBD1 matches at 9 bases. J lost 6 bases, V lost 7 bases, and 10 bases had no gene match. Germline V lookup: CDR1 MDHEN, CDR2 SYDVKM. CDR3 size: 15 residues. CDR3 in amino acids: CASTRRQGVGQPQHF. The CDR3 region has the DNA TGTGCCAGCACCCGAAGACAGGGGGTTGGTCAGCCCCAGCATTTT.

Worth noting for this clone: The junction differs from germline at one of its ends, possibly a read error. The J gene is TRBJ2-5, the V gene TRBV7-7; a weak D match, TRBD1 (6 bases). This CDR3 is built from 15 residues. Germline values: CDR1 SSHAT, CDR2 FNYEAQ (reference sequence). CDR3 sequence reads: CASSLVPGARETQYF. DNA for the CDR3: TGTGCTAGCAGCTTAGTGCCAGGGGCCAGAGAGACCCAGTACTTC.

The CDR3 sequence is CASSSLAGRETQYF. The CDR3 coding sequence is TGTGCCAGCAGCTCCCTAGCGGGGAGGGAGACCCAGTACTTC. V is TRBV7-8 and J is TRBJ2-5; 9 bases are shared with TRBD2. The CDR3 covers 14 residues. With V trimmed by 4 bases and J by 5 bases, 5 bases remained unmatched. Germline CDR1 is SGHVS and CDR2 is FQNEAQ.

The chain employs TRBV11-2 and TRBJ1-5; D uncertain. This CDR3 has 16 residues. Trimming stripped 5 bases from V and 2 bases from J, with 16 bases between. Germline CDR1 is SGHAT and CDR2 is FQNNGV. The CDR3 DNA sequence: TGTGCCAGCAGCGTCGGCCAGGTTAAGGGCAATCAGCCCCAGCATTTT. This translates into CASSVGQVKGNQPQHF.

The chain combines TRBV6-5 with TRBJ1-1; 8 nucleotides align to TRBD1. This CDR3 is built from 15 residues. Trimming took 6 bases from V and 5 from J; bases not matched to a gene: 11. Germline V lookup: CDR1 MNHEY, CDR2 SVGAGI. The CDR3 sequence: CASRAQTGAGTEAFF. The CDR3 coding sequence is TGTGCCAGCAGAGCTCAGACAGGGGCGGGTACTGAAGCTTTCTTT.

The CDR3 region is CASSLSQGTGNTIYF. In DNA form, the CDR3 reads TGTGCCAGCAGTCTCTCACAGGGCACTGGAAACACCATATATTTT. V is TRBV6-5 and J is TRBJ1-3, with D possibly matching TRBD1 (6 bases). The V gene lost 5 bases and the J gene lost 2 bases, with 13 bases spanning the gap. The CDR3 has 15 residues. The germline V gene encodes CDR1 MNHEY and CDR2 SVGAGI.

The V and J genes are TRBV20-1 and TRBJ2-1; weak D call: TRBD2 (5 bases). V was trimmed by 3 bases and J by 0 bases, leaving 24 bases between them. Germline V lookup: CDR1 DFQATT, CDR2 SNEGSKA (reference sequence). The CDR3 covers 19 residues. The CDR3 coding sequence is TGCAGTGCTAGTTCTAGCTCCCCTATAGCTGTAAGCTCCTACAATGAGCAGTTCTTC. Translated: CSASSSSPIAVSSYNEQFF.